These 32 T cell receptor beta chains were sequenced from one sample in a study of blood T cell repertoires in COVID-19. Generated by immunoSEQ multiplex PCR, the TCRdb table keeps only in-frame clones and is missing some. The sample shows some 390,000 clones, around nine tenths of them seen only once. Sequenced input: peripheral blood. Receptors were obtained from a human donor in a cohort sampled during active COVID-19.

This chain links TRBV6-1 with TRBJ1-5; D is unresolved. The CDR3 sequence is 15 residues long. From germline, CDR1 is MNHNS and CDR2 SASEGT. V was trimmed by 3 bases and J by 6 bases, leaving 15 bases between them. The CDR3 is CASSEGREVRQPQHF. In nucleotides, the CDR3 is TGTGCCAGCAGTGAGGGTCGGGAGGTCCGTCAGCCCCAGCATTTT.

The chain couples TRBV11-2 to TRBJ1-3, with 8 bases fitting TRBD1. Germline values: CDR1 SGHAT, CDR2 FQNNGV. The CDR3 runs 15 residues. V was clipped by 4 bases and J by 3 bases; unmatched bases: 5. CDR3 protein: CASSSYRGSGNTIYF. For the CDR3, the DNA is TGTGCCAGCAGCTCTTACAGGGGGAGTGGAAACACCATATATTTT. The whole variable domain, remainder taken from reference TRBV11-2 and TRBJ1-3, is EAGVAQSPRYKIIEKRQSVAFWCNPISGHATLYWYQQILGQGPKLLIQFQNNGVVDDSQLPKDRFSAERLKGVDSTLKIQPAKLEDSAVYLCASSSYRGSGNTIYFGEGSWLTVV.

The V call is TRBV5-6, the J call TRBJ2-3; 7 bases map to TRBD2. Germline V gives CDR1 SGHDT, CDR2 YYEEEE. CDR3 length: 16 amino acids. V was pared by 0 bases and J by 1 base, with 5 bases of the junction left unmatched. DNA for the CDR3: TGTGCCAGCAGCTTGGTTCTGGGAGGGCGCACAGATACGCAGTATTTT. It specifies CASSLVLGGRTDTQYF. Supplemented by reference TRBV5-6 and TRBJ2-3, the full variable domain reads DAGVTQSPTHLIKTRGQQVTLRCSPKSGHDTVSWYQQALGQGPQFIFQYYEEEERQRGNFPDRFSGHQFPNYSSELNVNALLLGDSALYLCASSLVLGGRTDTQYFGPGTRLTVL.

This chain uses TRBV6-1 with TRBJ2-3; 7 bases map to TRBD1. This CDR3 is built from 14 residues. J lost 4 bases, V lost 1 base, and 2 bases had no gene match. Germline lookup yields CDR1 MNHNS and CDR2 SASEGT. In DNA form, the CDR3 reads TGTGCCAGCAGTGAAGGAGGGGGCGCAGATACGCAGTATTTT. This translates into CASSEGGGADTQYF.

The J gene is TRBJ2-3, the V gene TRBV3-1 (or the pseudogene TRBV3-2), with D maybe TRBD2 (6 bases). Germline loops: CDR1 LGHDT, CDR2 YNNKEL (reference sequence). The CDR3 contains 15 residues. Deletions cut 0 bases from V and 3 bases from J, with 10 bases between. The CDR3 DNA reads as TGTGCCAGCAGCCAAGATGCGGGAATGACAGATACGCAGTATTTT. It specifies CASSQDAGMTDTQYF.

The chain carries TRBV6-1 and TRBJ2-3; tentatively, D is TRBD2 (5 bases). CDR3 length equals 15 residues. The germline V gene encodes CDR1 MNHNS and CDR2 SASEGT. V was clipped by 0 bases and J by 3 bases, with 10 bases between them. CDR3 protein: CASSEAWRGTDTQYF. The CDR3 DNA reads TGTGCCAGCAGTGAAGCGTGGCGAGGGACAGATACGCAGTATTTT.

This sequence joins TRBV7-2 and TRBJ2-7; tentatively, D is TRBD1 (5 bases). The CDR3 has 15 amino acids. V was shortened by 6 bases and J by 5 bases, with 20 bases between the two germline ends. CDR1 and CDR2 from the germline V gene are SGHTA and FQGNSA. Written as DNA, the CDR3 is TGTGCCAGCAGAAGAAAGGGGCTCCAGGTGGACGAGCAGTACTTC. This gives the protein CASRRKGLQVDEQYF.

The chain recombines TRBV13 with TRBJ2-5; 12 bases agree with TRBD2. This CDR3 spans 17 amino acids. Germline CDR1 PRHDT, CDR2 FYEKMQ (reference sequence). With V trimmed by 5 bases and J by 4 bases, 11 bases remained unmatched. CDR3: CASSPRLAGDGGETQYF. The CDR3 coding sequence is TGTGCCAGCAGCCCTAGACTAGCGGGAGACGGGGGAGAGACCCAGTACTTC.

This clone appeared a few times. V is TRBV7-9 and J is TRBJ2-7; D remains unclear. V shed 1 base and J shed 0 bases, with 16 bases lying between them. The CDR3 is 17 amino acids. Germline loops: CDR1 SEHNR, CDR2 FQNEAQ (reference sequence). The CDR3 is CASSLGRIETSSYEQYF. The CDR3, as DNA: TGTGCCAGCAGCTTAGGTAGAATTGAAACGAGCTCCTACGAGCAGTACTTC.

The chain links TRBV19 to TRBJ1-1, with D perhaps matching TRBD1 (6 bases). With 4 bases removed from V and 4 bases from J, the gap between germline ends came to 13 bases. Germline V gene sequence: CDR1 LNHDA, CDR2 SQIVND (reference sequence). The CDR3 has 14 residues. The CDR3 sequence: CASSTSVQGTEAFF. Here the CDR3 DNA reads TGTGCCAGTAGTACCTCCGTACAGGGCACTGAAGCTTTCTTT.

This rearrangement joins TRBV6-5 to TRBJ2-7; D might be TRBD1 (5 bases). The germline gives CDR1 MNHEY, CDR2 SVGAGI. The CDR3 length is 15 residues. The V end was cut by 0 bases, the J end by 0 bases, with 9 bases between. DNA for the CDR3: TGTGCCAGCAGTTACTCGACAGATAGCTCCTACGAGCAGTACTTC. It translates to CASSYSTDSSYEQYF.

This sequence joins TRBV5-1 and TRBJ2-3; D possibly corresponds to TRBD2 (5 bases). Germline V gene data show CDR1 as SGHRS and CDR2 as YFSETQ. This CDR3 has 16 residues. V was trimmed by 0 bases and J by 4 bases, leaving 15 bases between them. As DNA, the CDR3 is TGCGCCAGCAGCTTGGCCGTGGGAGCCTGGGCAGATACGCAGTATTTT. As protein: CASSLAVGAWADTQYF.

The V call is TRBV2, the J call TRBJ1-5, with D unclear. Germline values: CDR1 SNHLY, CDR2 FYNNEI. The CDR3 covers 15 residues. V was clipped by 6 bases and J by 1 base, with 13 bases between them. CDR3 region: CASSPPEASNQPQHF. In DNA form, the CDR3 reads TGTGCCAGCAGCCCCCCCGAGGCCAGCAATCAGCCCCAGCATTTT.

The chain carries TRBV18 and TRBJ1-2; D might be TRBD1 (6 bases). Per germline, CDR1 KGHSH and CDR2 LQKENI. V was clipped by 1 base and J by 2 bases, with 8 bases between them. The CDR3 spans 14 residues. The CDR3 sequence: CASSPQGDNYGYTF. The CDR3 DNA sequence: TGTGCCAGCTCACCACAGGGGGACAACTATGGCTACACCTTC.

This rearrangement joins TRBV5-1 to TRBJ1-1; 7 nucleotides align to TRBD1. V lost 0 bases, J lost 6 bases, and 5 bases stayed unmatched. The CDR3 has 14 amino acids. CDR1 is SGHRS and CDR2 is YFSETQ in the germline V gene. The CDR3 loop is CASSLGAGTAEAFF. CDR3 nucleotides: TGCGCCAGCAGCTTGGGGGCCGGGACAGCTGAAGCTTTCTTT.

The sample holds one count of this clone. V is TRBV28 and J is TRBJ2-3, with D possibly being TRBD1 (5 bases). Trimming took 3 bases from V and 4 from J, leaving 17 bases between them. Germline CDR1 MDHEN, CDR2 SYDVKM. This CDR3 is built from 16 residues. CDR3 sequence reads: CASSFAGNLIPDTQYF. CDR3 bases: TGTGCCAGCAGTTTCGCAGGGAACTTAATCCCAGATACGCAGTATTTT.

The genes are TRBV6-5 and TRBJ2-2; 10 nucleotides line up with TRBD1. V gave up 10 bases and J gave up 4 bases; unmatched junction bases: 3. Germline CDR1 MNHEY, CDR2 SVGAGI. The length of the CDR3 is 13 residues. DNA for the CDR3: TGTGCCACCAGGACAGGGGGCACCGGGGAGCTGTTTTTT. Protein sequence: CATRTGGTGELFF.

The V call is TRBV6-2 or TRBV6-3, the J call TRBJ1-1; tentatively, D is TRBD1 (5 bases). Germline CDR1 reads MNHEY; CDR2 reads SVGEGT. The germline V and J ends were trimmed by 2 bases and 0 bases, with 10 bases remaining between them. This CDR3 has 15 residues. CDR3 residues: CASSYAGWVNTEAFF. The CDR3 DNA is TGTGCCAGCAGTTACGCAGGGTGGGTGAACACTGAAGCTTTCTTT.

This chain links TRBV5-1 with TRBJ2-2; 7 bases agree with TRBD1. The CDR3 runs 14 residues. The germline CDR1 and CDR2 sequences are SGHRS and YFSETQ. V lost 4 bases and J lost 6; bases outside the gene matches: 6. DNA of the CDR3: TGCGCCAGCAGCCCACGACAGGGTCCCGGGGAGCTGTTTTTT. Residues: CASSPRQGPGELFF.

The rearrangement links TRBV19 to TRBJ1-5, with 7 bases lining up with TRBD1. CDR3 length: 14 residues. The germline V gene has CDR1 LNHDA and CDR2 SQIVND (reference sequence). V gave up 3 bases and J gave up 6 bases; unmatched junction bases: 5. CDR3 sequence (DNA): TGTGCCAGTAGTATTAGGCAGGGGGGTCAGCCCCAGCATTTT. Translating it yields CASSIRQGGQPQHF.

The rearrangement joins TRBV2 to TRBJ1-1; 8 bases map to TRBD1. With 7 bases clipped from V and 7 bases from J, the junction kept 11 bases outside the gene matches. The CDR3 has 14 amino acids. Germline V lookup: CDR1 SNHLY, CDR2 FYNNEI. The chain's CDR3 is CASIKDRVGGEAFF. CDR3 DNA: TGTGCCAGCATAAAGGACAGGGTGGGGGGTGAAGCTTTCTTT.

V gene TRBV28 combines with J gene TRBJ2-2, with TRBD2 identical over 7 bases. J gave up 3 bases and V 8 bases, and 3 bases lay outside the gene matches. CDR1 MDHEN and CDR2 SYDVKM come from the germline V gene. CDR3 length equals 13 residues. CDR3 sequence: CASQGLHTGELFF. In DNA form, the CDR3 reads TGTGCCAGCCAGGGACTACACACCGGGGAGCTGTTTTTT. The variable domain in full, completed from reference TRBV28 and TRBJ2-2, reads DVKVTQSSRYLVKRTGEKVFLECVQDMDHENMFWYRQDPGLGLRLIYFSYDVKMKEKGDIPEGYSVSREKKERFSLILESASTNQTSMYLCASQGLHTGELFFGEGSRLTVL.

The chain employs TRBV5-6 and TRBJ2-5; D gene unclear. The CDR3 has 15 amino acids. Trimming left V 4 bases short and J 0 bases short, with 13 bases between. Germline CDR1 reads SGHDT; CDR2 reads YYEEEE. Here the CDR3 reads CASSRPDGYQETQYF. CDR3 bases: TGTGCCAGCAGCCGACCCGACGGGTACCAAGAGACCCAGTACTTC.

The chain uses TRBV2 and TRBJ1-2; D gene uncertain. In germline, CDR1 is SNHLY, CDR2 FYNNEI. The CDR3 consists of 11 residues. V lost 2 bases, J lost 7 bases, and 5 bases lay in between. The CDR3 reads CASSELSGYTF. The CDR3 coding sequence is TGTGCCAGCAGTGAACTAAGTGGCTACACCTTC.

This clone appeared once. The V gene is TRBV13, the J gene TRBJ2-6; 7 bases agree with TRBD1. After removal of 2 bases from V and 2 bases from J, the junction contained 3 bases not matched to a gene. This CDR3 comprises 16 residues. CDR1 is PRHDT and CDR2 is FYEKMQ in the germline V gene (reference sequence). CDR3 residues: CASSLRQGPGANVLTF. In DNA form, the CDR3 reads TGTGCCAGCAGCTTACGACAGGGCCCTGGGGCCAACGTCCTGACTTTC.

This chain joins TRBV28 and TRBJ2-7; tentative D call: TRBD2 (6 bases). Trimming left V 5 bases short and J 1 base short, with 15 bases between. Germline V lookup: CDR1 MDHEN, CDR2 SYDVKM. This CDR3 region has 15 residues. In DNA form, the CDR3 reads TGTGCCAGCAGTCCTGCCGGAGGGGTTTCCTACGAGCAGTACTTC. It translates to CASSPAGGVSYEQYF.

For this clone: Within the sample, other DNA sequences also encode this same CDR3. In DNA form, the CDR3 reads TGCGCCAGCAGCTTGGGACAGTCAAACACTGAAGCTTTCTTT. It yields the protein CASSLGQSNTEAFF. The J gene is TRBJ1-1, the V gene TRBV5-1, with a weak D call TRBD1 (5 bases). V was shortened by 0 bases and J by 2 bases, with 8 bases between the two germline ends. Germline V gene lookup returns CDR1 SGHRS and CDR2 YFSETQ. This CDR3 has 14 amino acids.

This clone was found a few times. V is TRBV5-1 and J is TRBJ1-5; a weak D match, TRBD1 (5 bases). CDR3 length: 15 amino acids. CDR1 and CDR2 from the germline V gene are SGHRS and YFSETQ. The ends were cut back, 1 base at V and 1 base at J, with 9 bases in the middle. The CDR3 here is CASSLTGESNQPQHF. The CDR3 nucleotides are TGCGCCAGCAGCTTGACGGGGGAAAGCAATCAGCCCCAGCATTTT. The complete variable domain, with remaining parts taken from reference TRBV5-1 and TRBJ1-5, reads KAGVTQTPRYLIKTRGQQVTLSCSPISGHRSVSWYQQTPGQGLQFLFEYFSETQRNKGNFPGRFSGRQFSNSRSEMNVSTLELGDSALYLCASSLTGESNQPQHFGDGTRLSIL.

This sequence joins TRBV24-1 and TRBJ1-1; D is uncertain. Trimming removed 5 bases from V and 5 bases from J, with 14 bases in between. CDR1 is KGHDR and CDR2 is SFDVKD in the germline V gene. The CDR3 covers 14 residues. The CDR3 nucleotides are TGTGCCACCAGTGGCCAGACTGTGAGGACTGAAGCTTTCTTT. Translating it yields CATSGQTVRTEAFF.

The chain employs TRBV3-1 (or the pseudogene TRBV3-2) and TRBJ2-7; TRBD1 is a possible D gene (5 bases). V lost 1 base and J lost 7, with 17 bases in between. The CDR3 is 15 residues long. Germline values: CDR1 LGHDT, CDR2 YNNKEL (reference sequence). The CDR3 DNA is TGTGCCAGCAGCCAAGGGGTAGGGGCGCTGAGGGAGCAGTACTTC. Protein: CASSQGVGALREQYF.

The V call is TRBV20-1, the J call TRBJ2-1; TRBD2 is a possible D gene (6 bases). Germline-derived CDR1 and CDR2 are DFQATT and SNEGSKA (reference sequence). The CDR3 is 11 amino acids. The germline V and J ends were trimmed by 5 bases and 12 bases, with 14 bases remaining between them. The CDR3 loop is CSAQLAQSQFF. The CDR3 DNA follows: TGCAGTGCTCAACTAGCTCAATCGCAGTTCTTC.

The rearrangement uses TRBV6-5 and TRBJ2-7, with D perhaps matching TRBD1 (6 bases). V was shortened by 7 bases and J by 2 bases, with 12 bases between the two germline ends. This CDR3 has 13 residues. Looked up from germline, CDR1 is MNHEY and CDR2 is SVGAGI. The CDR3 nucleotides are TGTGCCAGCACCCACAGGGAACCCTACGAGCAGTACTTC. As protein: CASTHREPYEQYF.